These 30 T cell receptor beta chains were sequenced from one sample in a study of cytomegalovirus exposure and HLA in healthy donors. The repertoire was sequenced with immunoSEQ multiplex PCR; TCRdb's copy has only in-frame clones and lacks some. In the table there are 90,000 to 100,000 clones, about 90% of which are singletons. The sequencing input was PBMCs. The receptors come from a man younger than 30 in good health and CMV-seropositive.

The chain employs TRBV6-5 and TRBJ1-4; D is perhaps TRBD1 (5 bases). Trimming removed 2 bases from V and 7 bases from J, with 17 bases in between. The CDR3 consists of 16 residues. CDR1 is MNHEY and CDR2 is SVGAGI in the germline V gene. CDR3 protein: CASSYTGGDALEKLFF. DNA of the CDR3: TGTGCCAGCAGTTACACTGGCGGGGACGCCCTTGAAAAACTGTTTTTT.

This chain connects TRBV4-1 to TRBJ2-5; D call uncertain. Germline assignment: CDR1 MGHRA and CDR2 YSYEKL. Trimming removed 3 bases at V and 5 bases at J, with 16 bases between. This CDR3 spans 15 amino acids. In DNA, the CDR3 is TGCGCCAGCAGCCACCAACTATTGACGAGGGAGACCCAGTACTTC. This gives the protein CASSHQLLTRETQYF.

In this sample, this clone turned up once. This chain connects TRBV21-1 to TRBJ1-5. TRBV21-1 is annotated as a pseudogene. This CDR3 contains 14 residues. For the CDR3, the DNA is TGTGCCAGCAGCAAAGCGGGAGAAAATCAGCCCCAGCATTTT. It encodes CASSKAGENQPQHF.

The genes are TRBV19 and TRBJ2-5; a possible D gene is TRBD2 (6 bases). The V and J ends lost 5 bases and 5 bases respectively, with 21 bases between them. From germline, CDR1 is LNHDA and CDR2 SQIVND (reference sequence). There are 16 residues in the CDR3. CDR3 protein: CASSATTGLRVETQYF. The DNA for the CDR3 is TGTGCCAGTAGTGCCACTACGGGACTCAGGGTGGAGACCCAGTACTTC.

In this sample, this clone turned up a few times. The chain couples TRBV5-1 to TRBJ1-1; D perhaps matches TRBD1 (6 bases). CDR3 length equals 16 residues. From germline, CDR1 is SGHRS and CDR2 YFSETQ. V gave up 4 bases and J gave up 0 bases, with 16 bases separating them. This chain's CDR3 is CASSPGTPTMNTEAFF. The CDR3 nucleotides read TGCGCCAGCAGCCCCGGGACACCTACTATGAACACTGAAGCTTTCTTT. Filled out from reference TRBV5-1 and TRBJ1-1, the complete variable domain reads KAGVTQTPRYLIKTRGQQVTLSCSPISGHRSVSWYQQTPGQGLQFLFEYFSETQRNKGNFPGRFSGRQFSNSRSEMNVSTLELGDSALYLCASSPGTPTMNTEAFFGQGTRLTVV.

This chain uses TRBV9 with TRBJ1-1; no clear D. The CDR3 spans 14 residues. V shed 0 bases and J shed 0 bases, with 6 bases lying between them. CDR1 SGDLS and CDR2 YYNGEE come from the germline V gene. The CDR3, as DNA: TGTGCCAGCAGCGTAGCTCTTGTGAACACTGAAGCTTTCTTT. Its protein is CASSVALVNTEAFF.

J is TRBJ2-1 and V is TRBV29-1; maybe TRBD2 (5 bases). This CDR3 spans 13 amino acids. With 5 bases removed from V and 3 bases from J, the gap between germline ends came to 11 bases. The germline gives CDR1 SQVTM, CDR2 ANQGSEA. The CDR3 coding sequence is TGCAGCGTTTTTACGGGATTCTACAATGAGCAGTTCTTC. Translated, it gives CSVFTGFYNEQFF.

DNA for the CDR3: TGTGCCAGCAGCTTAGGTCTCTACAATGAGCAGTTCTTC. Encoded protein: CASSLGLYNEQFF. The gene calls are TRBV7-6 and TRBJ2-1; D unresolved. V lost 1 base to trimming and J lost 3 bases, with 4 bases between them. The CDR3 has 13 amino acids. Germline assignment: CDR1 SGHVS and CDR2 FNYEAQ.

V gene TRBV9 combines with J gene TRBJ2-5; a weak D match, TRBD2 (6 bases). The V and J ends lost 3 bases and 9 bases respectively, with 9 bases between them. Germline V gives CDR1 SGDLS, CDR2 YYNGEE. The CDR3 runs 11 residues. Here the CDR3 reads CASSGTGAQYF. DNA of the CDR3: TGTGCCAGCAGCGGCACGGGAGCCCAGTACTTC.

This chain connects TRBV10-3 to TRBJ1-5; 8 positions match TRBD1. With V trimmed by 6 bases and J by 2 bases, 15 bases remained unmatched. CDR3 length equals 18 residues. Germline V gene data show CDR1 as ENHRY and CDR2 as SYGVKD. CDR3 DNA sequence: TGTGCCATCAGAGCCGGGACAGGATCCACGTCGGGCAATCAGCCCCAGCATTTT. It codes for CAIRAGTGSTSGNQPQHF.

This rearrangement joins TRBV18 to TRBJ2-7; 7 positions match TRBD2. CDR1 is KGHSH, CDR2 LQKENI, per germline. V dropped 3 bases and J dropped 5; count of bases not matched to a gene: 7. The CDR3 extends over 14 amino acids. The CDR3 nucleotides read TGTGCCAGCTCACCTGCTAGCGGTTTACACGAGCAGTACTTC. Residues: CASSPASGLHEQYF.

The count of this clone is one. The CDR3 bases are TGTGCCAGCAGCTTTCTGGTGGCAAACAATGAGCAGTTCTTC. Protein: CASSFLVANNEQFF. This chain uses TRBV7-9 with TRBJ2-1; D gene unclear. V lost 3 bases, J lost 5 bases, and 11 bases lay in between. This CDR3 spans 14 amino acids. The V gene's germline CDR1 is SEHNR and CDR2 FQNEAQ (reference sequence).

This chain uses TRBV6-5 with TRBJ1-4, with D possibly TRBD1 on 6 matching bases. The V and J ends lost 5 bases and 10 bases respectively, with 17 bases between them. CDR3 length: 14 residues. The germline V gene has CDR1 MNHEY and CDR2 SVGAGI. The CDR3 protein is CASSETDSDVKLFF. In nucleotides, the CDR3 is TGTGCCAGCAGTGAAACGGACAGTGATGTAAAACTGTTTTTT.

This clone was found a few times. V is TRBV6-4 and J is TRBJ2-2, with 11 bases aligning to TRBD2. V gave up 4 bases and J gave up 5 bases; unmatched junction bases: 12. CDR1 is MRHNA and CDR2 is SNTAGT in the germline V gene. This CDR3 has 18 amino acids. The CDR3 loop is CASSGSPGLAEETGELFF. CDR3 DNA: TGTGCCAGCAGTGGCTCTCCGGGACTAGCGGAAGAGACCGGGGAGCTGTTTTTT.

V gene TRBV12-5 combines with J gene TRBJ2-1, with TRBD1 matching over 11 bases. V was pared by 0 bases and J by 6 bases, with 4 bases of the junction left unmatched. Germline CDR1 is LGHNT and CDR2 is FRNRAP. This CDR3 region has 16 residues. CDR3 loop: CASGLVQGQGVNEQFF. CDR3 coding DNA: TGTGCTAGTGGTTTGGTACAGGGACAGGGGGTCAATGAGCAGTTCTTC.

This clone came up a few times. The J gene is TRBJ2-7, the V gene TRBV28; D perhaps matches TRBD2 (6 bases). The V and J ends lost 6 bases and 2 bases respectively, with 17 bases between them. There are 15 residues in the CDR3. CDR1 is MDHEN and CDR2 is SYDVKM in the germline V gene. The CDR3 protein is CASRVTGSTTYEQYF. The CDR3 nucleotides are TGTGCCAGCAGGGTCACCGGGAGTACCACCTACGAGCAGTACTTC.

CDR3 sequence (DNA): TGCGCCAGCAGCCAAGCCCCTATAGGGACAGGGCTTACCTACGAGCAGTACTTC. Translated: CASSQAPIGTGLTYEQYF. This rearrangement joins TRBV4-1 to TRBJ2-7; 9 positions match TRBD1. With V trimmed by 1 base and J by 2 bases, 12 bases remained unmatched. This CDR3 region has 18 residues. Per germline, CDR1 MGHRA and CDR2 YSYEKL.

The chain links TRBV5-6 to TRBJ2-1; tentatively, D is TRBD1 (6 bases). V shed 4 bases and J shed 3 bases, with 17 bases lying between them. CDR3 length: 16 amino acids. Germline V gene data show CDR1 as SGHDT and CDR2 as YYEEEE. The CDR3 DNA follows: TGTGCCAGCAGCCCCTTAGAAGGACAGAACTACAATGAGCAGTTCTTC. It codes for CASSPLEGQNYNEQFF.

The CDR3 sequence: CASSLSSGRASGELFF. The CDR3 nucleotides read TGCGCCAGCAGCTTGTCTAGCGGGAGGGCCTCCGGGGAGCTGTTTTTT. The chain is built from TRBV5-1 and TRBJ2-2; 12 nucleotides line up with TRBD2. Germline V CDR1 and CDR2: SGHRS, YFSETQ. The CDR3 is made up of 16 amino acids. V shed 1 base, J shed 6 bases, and the junction held 4 bases outside the gene matches. Supplemented by reference TRBV5-1 and TRBJ2-2, the full variable domain reads KAGVTQTPRYLIKTRGQQVTLSCSPISGHRSVSWYQQTPGQGLQFLFEYFSETQRNKGNFPGRFSGRQFSNSRSEMNVSTLELGDSALYLCASSLSSGRASGELFFGEGSRLTVL.

About this clone: The junction differs from germline at one of its ends, possibly a read error. The chain employs TRBV9 and TRBJ2-1; possible D gene TRBD2, 6 bases. This CDR3 contains 14 residues. CDR1 SGDLS and CDR2 YYNGEE come from the germline V gene. The CDR3 spells CASSSRDSNNEQFF. CDR3 nucleotides: TGTGCCAGCAGCTCGAGGGACTCCAACAATGAGCAGTTCTTC.

This chain links TRBV28 with TRBJ1-5; the match to TRBD1 covers 9 bases. Germline V CDR1 and CDR2: MDHEN, SYDVKM. The CDR3 has 15 amino acids. V trimming: 6 bases; J trimming: 6 bases; junction bases outside the gene matches: 9. The CDR3 region is CASRTKQGASQPQHF. The CDR3 nucleotides read TGTGCCAGCAGGACTAAACAGGGGGCTTCTCAGCCCCAGCATTTT.

The chain links TRBV5-1 to TRBJ2-5; D unresolved. In germline, CDR1 is SGHRS, CDR2 YFSETQ. The V and J ends lost 2 bases and 0 bases respectively, with 11 bases between them. This CDR3 comprises 15 residues. The CDR3 sequence: CASSLGGLNQETQYF. The CDR3 DNA sequence: TGCGCCAGCAGCTTAGGTGGGCTCAACCAAGAGACCCAGTACTTC.

J is TRBJ2-7 and V is TRBV28, with D tentatively TRBD2 (5 bases). V was cut by 1 base and J by 1 base, with 14 bases left in between. The length of the CDR3 is 16 residues. CDR1 is MDHEN and CDR2 is SYDVKM in the germline V gene. This CDR3 reads CASSLLAGWESYEQYF. In nucleotides, the CDR3 is TGTGCCAGCAGTTTATTGGCTGGTTGGGAGTCCTACGAGCAGTACTTC.

The gene calls are TRBV5-1 and TRBJ2-7, with 11 nucleotides matching TRBD1. V shed 0 bases, J shed 2 bases, and the junction held 1 base outside the gene matches. The germline CDR1 and CDR2 sequences are SGHRS and YFSETQ. The CDR3 length is 15 residues. CDR3 loop: CASSLGTGGAYEQYF. The CDR3 DNA reads TGCGCCAGCAGCTTGGGGACAGGGGGCGCCTACGAGCAGTACTTC.

The rearrangement joins TRBV28 to TRBJ2-2, with 7 bases identical to TRBD2. Per germline, CDR1 MDHEN and CDR2 SYDVKM. V gave up 5 bases and J gave up 1 base; unmatched junction bases: 10. This CDR3 contains 17 residues. The chain's CDR3 is CASSASAGAQNTGELFF. The CDR3 DNA follows: TGTGCCAGCAGTGCTAGCGCGGGAGCACAGAACACCGGGGAGCTGTTTTTT.

This rearrangement joins TRBV29-1 to TRBJ2-7; 8 bases align to TRBD2. Looked up from germline, CDR1 is SQVTM and CDR2 is ANQGSEA. The ends lost 4 bases at V and 7 bases at J; junction bases unmatched: 9. This CDR3 is built from 13 residues. CDR3 sequence reads: CSVASRGGWEQYF. The CDR3 nucleotides read TGCAGCGTTGCATCTCGGGGGGGCTGGGAGCAGTACTTC.

Sample share makes this clone medium-sized (0.01 to 0.1%). The chain joins TRBV28 to TRBJ1-5; D gene uncertain. The CDR3 has 12 amino acids. The germline V gene encodes CDR1 MDHEN and CDR2 SYDVKM. With 6 bases removed from V and 9 bases from J, the gap between germline ends came to 12 bases. The CDR3: CASSLPRGPQHF. The DNA of the CDR3 is TGTGCCAGCAGCCTACCACGTGGGCCCCAGCATTTT.

The rearrangement uses TRBV18 and TRBJ1-5; the D is unclear. Deletions cut 2 bases from V and 4 bases from J, with 12 bases between. The V gene's germline CDR1 is KGHSH and CDR2 LQKENI. The CDR3 spans 15 residues. Written as DNA, the CDR3 is TGTGCCAGCTCACCATCGTCAGGCGTAAATCAGCCCCAGCATTTT. This encodes CASSPSSGVNQPQHF. Filled out from reference TRBV18 and TRBJ1-5, the complete variable domain reads NAGVMQNPRHLVRRRGQEARLRCSPMKGHSHVYWYRQLPEEGLKFMVYLQKENIIDESGMPKERFSAEFPKEGPSILRIQQVVRGDSAAYFCASSPSSGVNQPQHFGDGTRLSIL.

The rearrangement uses TRBV5-1 and TRBJ2-3, with D perhaps matching TRBD2 (6 bases). CDR1 SGHRS and CDR2 YFSETQ come from the germline V gene. The V and J ends lost 4 bases and 0 bases respectively, with 9 bases between them. CDR3 length equals 14 residues. In DNA form, the CDR3 reads TGCGCCAGCAGCCCCAGCGGGAGCACAGATACGCAGTATTTT. It codes for CASSPSGSTDTQYF.

CDR3: CASSYGLDRANYGYTF. CDR3 nucleotides: TGTGCCAGCAGCTACGGATTGGACAGGGCTAACTATGGCTACACCTTC. The genes are TRBV5-4 and TRBJ1-2, with 8 bases identical to TRBD1. Germline lookup yields CDR1 SGHNT and CDR2 YYREEE (reference sequence). With 3 bases clipped from V and 0 bases from J, the junction kept 7 bases outside the gene matches. CDR3 length: 16 residues.